This TCR beta chain was captured in a study of cytomegalovirus exposure and HLA in healthy donors. Study findings and constraints: Among TCR beta chains of equal frequency, HLA-associated ones were more clonally expanded in a later analysis. Both high specificity and high sensitivity reportedly marked the classifier's diagnosis of cytomegalovirus status. A later analysis reportedly found fewer N-insertions in an Asian-associated ancestry cluster than the approximately 670-donor mean.

The CDR3 extends over 15 amino acids. V lost 3 bases and J lost 8; bases outside the gene matches: 10. Germline V gene data show CDR1 as LGHNA and CDR2 as YNFKEQ. Concerning this clone: Antigen: not known.

Primers included in the PCR were 60 Vbeta and 13 Jbeta primers. Sequenced by immunoSEQ multiplex PCR; TCRdb stores in-frame clones only, minus some. Here the sample spans around 120,000 clones, 84% being singletons. V usage is TRBV4-2 and J usage is TRBJ2-3, with TRBD2 matching over 8 bases. The receptor was derived from a man aged 50 or older in good health and CMV-seronegative. Sequencing was carried out using PBMCs. The CDR3 loop is CASSQMGLEEGTQYF. The CDR3 bases are TGTGCCAGCAGCCAGATGGGACTAGAGGAGGGTACGCAGTATTTT.